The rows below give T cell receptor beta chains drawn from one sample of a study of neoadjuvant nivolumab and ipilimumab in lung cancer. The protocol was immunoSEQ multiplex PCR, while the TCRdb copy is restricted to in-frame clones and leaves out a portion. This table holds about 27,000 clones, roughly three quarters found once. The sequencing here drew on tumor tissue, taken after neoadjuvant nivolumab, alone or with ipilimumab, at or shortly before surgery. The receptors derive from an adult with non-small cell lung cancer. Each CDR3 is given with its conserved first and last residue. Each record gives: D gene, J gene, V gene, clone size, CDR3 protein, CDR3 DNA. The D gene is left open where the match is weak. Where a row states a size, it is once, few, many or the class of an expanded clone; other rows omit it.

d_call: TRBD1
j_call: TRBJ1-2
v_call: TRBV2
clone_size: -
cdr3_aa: CASSAPRTGNYGYTF
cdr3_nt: TGTGCCAGCAGTGCCCCCCGGACAGGCAACTATGGCTACACCTTC

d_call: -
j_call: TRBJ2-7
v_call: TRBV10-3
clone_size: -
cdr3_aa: CAVGAGHYEQYF
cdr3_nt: TGTGCCGTGGGGGCGGGACACTACGAGCAGTACTTC

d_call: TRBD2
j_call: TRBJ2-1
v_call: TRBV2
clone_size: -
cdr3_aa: CASSEGAGSKFF
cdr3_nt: TGTGCCAGCAGTGAGGGAGCGGGGAGTAAGTTCTTC

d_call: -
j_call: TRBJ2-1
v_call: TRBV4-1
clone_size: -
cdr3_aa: CASSRARYDNEQFF
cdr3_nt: TGCGCCAGCAGCCGGGCGAGGTACGACAATGAGCAGTTCTTC

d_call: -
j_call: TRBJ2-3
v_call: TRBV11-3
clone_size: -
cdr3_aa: CASSLSSSASTDTQYF
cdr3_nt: TGTGCCAGCAGCTTAAGTAGCTCGGCTAGCACAGATACGCAGTATTTT

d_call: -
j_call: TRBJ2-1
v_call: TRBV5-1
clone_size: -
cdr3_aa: CASRLDGGSYNEQFF
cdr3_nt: TGCGCCAGCAGACTCGACGGGGGCTCCTACAATGAGCAGTTCTTC

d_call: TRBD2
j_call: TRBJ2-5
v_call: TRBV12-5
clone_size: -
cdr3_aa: CASGLGGGETQYF
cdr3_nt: TGTGCTAGTGGGTTGGGCGGGGGGGAGACCCAGTACTTC

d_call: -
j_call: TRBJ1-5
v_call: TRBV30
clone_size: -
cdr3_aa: CAWSVAHNQPQHF
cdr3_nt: TGTGCCTGGAGTGTAGCTCACAATCAGCCCCAGCATTTT

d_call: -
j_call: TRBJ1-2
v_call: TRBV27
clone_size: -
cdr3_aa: CASSLGTSYGYTF
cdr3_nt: TGTGCCAGCAGTTTAGGGACCTCCTATGGCTACACCTTC

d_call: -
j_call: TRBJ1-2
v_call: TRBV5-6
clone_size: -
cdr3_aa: CASSLAGVGGYGYTF
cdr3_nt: TGTGCCAGCAGCTTGGCGGGAGTTGGGGGCTATGGCTACACCTTC

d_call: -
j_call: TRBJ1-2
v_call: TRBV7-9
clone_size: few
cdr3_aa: CASSLGGAGAGYTF
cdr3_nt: TGTGCCAGCAGCTTAGGAGGCGCGGGGGCTGGCTACACCTTC

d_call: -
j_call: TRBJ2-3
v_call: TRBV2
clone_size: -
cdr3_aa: CASSEVQRLTQYF
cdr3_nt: TGTGCCAGCAGTGAAGTCCAGCGCCTTACGCAGTATTTT

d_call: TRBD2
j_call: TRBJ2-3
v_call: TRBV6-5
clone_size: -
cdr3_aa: CASSYSGGASDTQYF
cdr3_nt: TGTGCCAGCAGTTACTCCGGGGGGGCGTCAGATACGCAGTATTTT

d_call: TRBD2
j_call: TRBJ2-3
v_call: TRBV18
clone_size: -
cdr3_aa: CASSPPNSGGAGDTQYF
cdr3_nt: TGTGCCAGCTCACCTCCAAATAGCGGGGGGGCCGGAGATACGCAGTATTTT

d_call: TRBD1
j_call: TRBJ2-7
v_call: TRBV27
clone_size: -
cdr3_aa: CASSPDRVHYEQYF
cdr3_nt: TGTGCCAGCAGTCCCGACAGGGTTCACTACGAGCAGTACTTC

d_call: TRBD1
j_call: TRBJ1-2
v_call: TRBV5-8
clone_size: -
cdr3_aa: CASSLGQGRHGYTF
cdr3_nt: TGTGCCAGCAGCCTGGGACAGGGACGGCATGGCTACACCTTC

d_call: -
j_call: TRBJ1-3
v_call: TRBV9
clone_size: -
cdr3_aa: CASSVTSGNTIYF
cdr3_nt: TGTGCCAGCAGCGTCACCTCTGGAAACACCATATATTTT

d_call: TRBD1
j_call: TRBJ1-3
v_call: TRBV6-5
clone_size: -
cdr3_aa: CASSQGTGWGNTIYF
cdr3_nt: TGTGCCAGCAGTCAAGGGACAGGGTGGGGAAACACCATATATTTT

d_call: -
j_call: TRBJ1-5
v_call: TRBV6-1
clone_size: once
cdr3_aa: CASDLDSFNQPQHF
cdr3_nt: TGTGCCAGCGATCTGGACAGTTTCAATCAGCCCCAGCATTTT

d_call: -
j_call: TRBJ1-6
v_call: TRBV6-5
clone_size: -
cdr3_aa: CASSYSSTDGSPLHF
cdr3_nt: TGTGCCAGCAGTTACTCGAGCACAGATGGATCACCCCTCCACTTT

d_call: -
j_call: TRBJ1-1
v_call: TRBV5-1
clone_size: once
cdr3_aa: CASSSGHAGNTEAFF
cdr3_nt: TGCGCCAGCAGCTCCGGACACGCTGGGAACACTGAAGCTTTCTTT

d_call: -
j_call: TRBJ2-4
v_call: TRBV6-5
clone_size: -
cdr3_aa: CASRSAPESVQYF
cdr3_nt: TGTGCCAGCAGGTCGGCCCCTGAAAGCGTTCAGTACTTC

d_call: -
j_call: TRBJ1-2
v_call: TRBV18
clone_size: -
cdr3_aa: CASSPRGDDGYTF
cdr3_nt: TGTGCCAGCTCACCACGCGGGGATGATGGCTACACCTTC

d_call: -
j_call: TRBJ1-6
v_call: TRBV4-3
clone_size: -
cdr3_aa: CASSQEPGSVNSPLHF
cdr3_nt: TGCGCCAGCAGCCAAGAGCCAGGGTCAGTCAATTCACCCCTCCACTTT

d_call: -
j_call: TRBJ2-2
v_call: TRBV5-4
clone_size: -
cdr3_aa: CASSLERGGNTGELFF
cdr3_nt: TGTGCCAGCAGCTTGGAGCGCGGCGGAAACACCGGGGAGCTGTTTTTT

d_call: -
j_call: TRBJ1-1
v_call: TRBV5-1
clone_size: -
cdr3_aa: CASSFLPDTEAFF
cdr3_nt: TGCGCCAGCAGCTTTCTCCCCGACACTGAAGCTTTCTTT

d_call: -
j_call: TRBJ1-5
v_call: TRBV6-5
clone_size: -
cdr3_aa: CASSTHISNQPQHF
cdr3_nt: TGTGCCAGCAGCACCCATATTAGCAATCAGCCCCAGCATTTT

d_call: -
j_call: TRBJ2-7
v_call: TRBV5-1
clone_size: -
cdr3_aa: CASSPGRESYEQYF
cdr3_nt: TGCGCCAGCAGCCCCGGACGGGAATCCTACGAGCAGTACTTC

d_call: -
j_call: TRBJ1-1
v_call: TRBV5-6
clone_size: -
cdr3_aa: CASSFLSRGSEAFF
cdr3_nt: TGTGCCAGCAGCTTCCTCTCGCGGGGCTCCGAAGCTTTCTTT

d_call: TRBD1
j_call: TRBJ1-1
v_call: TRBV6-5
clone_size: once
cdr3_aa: CASSYLQGLNTEAFF
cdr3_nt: TGTGCCAGCAGTTACCTACAGGGGTTGAACACTGAAGCTTTCTTT

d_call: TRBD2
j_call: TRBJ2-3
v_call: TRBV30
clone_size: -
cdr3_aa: CAWSTTSVTDTQYF
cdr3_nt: TGTGCCTGGAGTACGACTAGCGTGACAGATACGCAGTATTTT